The 28 T cell receptor beta chains in this list originate from one sample, sequenced in a study of OX40 agonist ivuxolimab in advanced cancers. Generated by immunoSEQ multiplex PCR, the TCRdb table keeps only in-frame clones and is missing some. The sample consists of 95,000 to 120,000 clones, 80% to 95% of them appearing once. The sequenced sample was CD4+ or CD8+ T cells sorted from blood, obtained in a trial of the OX40 agonist ivuxolimab. The origin of the receptors is an adult with an advanced solid tumor such as melanoma, head and neck, liver or kidney cancer.

This clone showed up just once. The J gene is TRBJ2-5, the V gene TRBV5-4; 8 nucleotides agree with TRBD1. CDR3 length: 16 amino acids. The V gene's germline CDR1 is SGHNT and CDR2 YYREEE (reference sequence). The junction had 12 bases not matched to a gene; V was cut back by 3 bases and J by 5 bases. The CDR3: CASSSGGGQGRETQYF. In DNA form, the CDR3 reads TGTGCCAGCAGCTCCGGCGGAGGACAGGGAAGGGAGACCCAGTACTTC.

The chain employs TRBV27 and TRBJ2-3; TRBD1 or TRBD2 may be the D gene (5 bases each). In germline, CDR1 is MNHEY, CDR2 SMNVEV (reference sequence). CDR3 size: 18 residues. V dropped 2 bases and J dropped 0 bases, with 18 bases sitting between them. CDR3 nucleotide sequence: TGTGCCAGCAGTTTAAGGGGAATGGGGGACCTCAGCACAGATACGCAGTATTTT. It translates to CASSLRGMGDLSTDTQYF.

The V call is TRBV11-3, the J call TRBJ2-3; D gene unclear. The CDR3 is made up of 16 amino acids. Germline CDR1 reads SGHNT; CDR2 reads YENEEA. Trimming left V 1 base short and J 0 bases short, with 11 bases between. The CDR3 loop reads CASSLGKTGSTDTQYF. The DNA of the CDR3 is TGTGCCAGCAGCTTAGGGAAAACCGGTAGCACAGATACGCAGTATTTT.

The rearrangement joins TRBV6-1 to TRBJ2-1, with 12 positions matching TRBD2. With V trimmed by 5 bases and J by 9 bases, 8 bases remained unmatched. The CDR3 has 15 amino acids. The germline V gene has CDR1 MNHNS and CDR2 SASEGT. The CDR3 here is CASSFLAGGQGEQFF. In DNA form, the CDR3 reads TGTGCCAGCAGTTTTCTAGCGGGAGGGCAAGGTGAGCAGTTCTTC.

CDR3 sequence: CASSLVRGPSLITEAFF. The CDR3 DNA follows: TGTGCCAGCAGCTTAGTTCGGGGCCCAAGTCTGATCACTGAAGCTTTCTTT. V and J are TRBV11-3 and TRBJ1-1, with a tentative D call TRBD1 (5 bases). CDR3 length equals 17 residues. Per germline, CDR1 SGHNT and CDR2 YENEEA. Between the trimmed V and J ends, which lost 1 base and 4 bases, there was a span of 19 bases.

The chain links TRBV12-5 to TRBJ1-5; TRBD1 aligns across 8 bases. Germline CDR1 is LGHNT and CDR2 is FRNRAP. There are 14 residues in the CDR3. Germline trimming cut 6 bases from V and 2 bases from J; bases unmatched to any gene: 3. The CDR3 reads CASGQGVGNQPQHF. CDR3 DNA: TGTGCTAGTGGACAGGGGGTTGGCAATCAGCCCCAGCATTTT.

V and J are TRBV10-3 and TRBJ2-7; D is unresolved. Germline V gene data show CDR1 as ENHRY and CDR2 as SYGVKD. With 6 bases removed from V and 3 bases from J, the gap between germline ends came to 12 bases. This CDR3 region has 13 residues. CDR3 amino acids: CAISTNTGYEQYF. The CDR3 nucleotides are TGTGCCATCAGCACTAATACGGGCTACGAGCAGTACTTC.

This clone was seen only a few times. The CDR3 bases are TGCAGCGTTACCTGGTCAGACTACGAGCAGTACTTC. Encoded protein: CSVTWSDYEQYF. The chain carries TRBV29-1 and TRBJ2-7; D not certain. V lost 5 bases and J lost 3, with 11 bases in between. The CDR3 totals 12 residues. Germline CDR1 reads SQVTM; CDR2 reads ANQGSEA.

This chain connects TRBV6-6 to TRBJ2-3; 10 bases align to TRBD2. Germline V gene data show CDR1 as MNHNY and CDR2 as SVGAGI (reference sequence). The CDR3 is 16 amino acids. The V segment lost 6 bases and the J segment 6 bases; nucleotides outside the gene matches: 12. DNA of the CDR3: TGTGCCAGCAGACCCTTTTCAGCGGGGGGGCCGGATACGCAGTATTTT. This gives the protein CASRPFSAGGPDTQYF.

CDR3 nucleotides: TGTGCCAGTAGGGGACAGATTTCACCCCTCCACTTT. Translating gives CASRGQISPLHF. The chain uses TRBV19 and TRBJ1-6; 7 bases are shared with TRBD1. CDR3 length: 12 residues. In germline, CDR1 is LNHDA, CDR2 SQIVND (reference sequence). V shed 6 bases and J 9 bases; nucleotides not matched to a gene: 2.

Regarding this clone: Other DNA sequences in the same sample also yield this CDR3. The V call is TRBV6-5, the J call TRBJ1-1; TRBD1 agrees at 8 bases. This CDR3 is 16 amino acids long. Looked up from germline, CDR1 is MNHEY and CDR2 is SVGAGI. V dropped 4 bases and J dropped 0; count of bases not matched to a gene: 7. CDR3 in amino acids: CASSFRGQGMNTEAFF. CDR3 in DNA: TGTGCCAGCAGTTTCAGGGGGCAGGGAATGAACACTGAAGCTTTCTTT.

This clone was picked up one time. J is TRBJ2-7 and V is TRBV4-1, with 11 bases identical to TRBD2. Germline V gives CDR1 MGHRA, CDR2 YSYEKL. CDR3 length: 15 amino acids. V gave up 4 bases and J gave up 0 bases; unmatched junction bases: 2. CDR3 in DNA: TGCGCCAGCAGCCTAGCGGGAGGGCACTCCTACGAGCAGTACTTC. Residues: CASSLAGGHSYEQYF.

In regard to this clone: The sample holds other DNA sequences that translate to the same CDR3. The chain joins TRBV30 to TRBJ2-7; D may be TRBD1 (6 bases). Germline-derived CDR1 and CDR2 are GTSNPN and SVGIG (reference sequence). V lost 5 bases, J lost 1 base, and 9 bases lay in between. The CDR3 totals 12 residues. The CDR3 bases are TGTGCCTGGGGTACAGGGTCCTACGAGCAGTACTTC. This codes for CAWGTGSYEQYF.

The CDR3 DNA follows: TGCGCCAGCAGCCCCGAGGGCCTTAAGGGCAATCAGCCCCAGCATTTT. It codes for CASSPEGLKGNQPQHF. The chain couples TRBV4-1 to TRBJ1-5; no clear D. The germline CDR1 and CDR2 sequences are MGHRA and YSYEKL. The CDR3 runs 16 residues. V was trimmed by 4 bases and J by 2 bases, leaving 15 bases between them.

The gene calls are TRBV25-1 and TRBJ2-5; 12 bases are shared with TRBD1. CDR1 and CDR2 from the germline V gene are MGHDK and SYGVNS. Trimming took 4 bases from V and 5 from J; bases not matched to a gene: 5. CDR3 length: 15 residues. The CDR3 reads CASSAGTGGGETQYF. In DNA form, the CDR3 reads TGTGCCAGCAGTGCGGGGACAGGGGGCGGCGAGACCCAGTACTTC.

Turning to this clone: This sample includes further DNA sequences coding for the same CDR3. The rearrangement joins TRBV9 to TRBJ1-2; TRBD1 matches 10 bases. V was clipped by 3 bases and J by 4 bases; unmatched bases: 9. The CDR3 totals 16 residues. Germline CDR1 is SGDLS and CDR2 is YYNGEE. The DNA for the CDR3 is TGTGCCAGCAGCGCCGGGGGACAGGGGACGGCCTATGGCTACACCTTC. Protein sequence: CASSAGGQGTAYGYTF.

The chain joins TRBV2 to TRBJ2-7, with no clear D. CDR3 length: 11 amino acids. Per germline, CDR1 SNHLY and CDR2 FYNNEI. V was trimmed by 4 bases and J by 4 bases, leaving 5 bases between them. In DNA form, the CDR3 reads TGTGCCAGCAGTGCCTTTTACGAGCAGTACTTC. Translating gives CASSAFYEQYF.

This rearrangement joins TRBV6-1 to TRBJ2-3; D gene unclear. CDR3 length: 12 amino acids. The germline CDR1 and CDR2 sequences are MNHNS and SASEGT. Trimming pared 1 base from V and 4 bases from J, leaving 3 bases between. The CDR3 DNA sequence: TGTGCCAGCAGTGAAGGGGCAGATACGCAGTATTTT. Translating gives CASSEGADTQYF.

This clone was recorded only once. The chain has TRBV2 and TRBJ2-7; D is unresolved. The V end lost 0 bases, the J end lost 6 bases, and 15 bases lay between the germline ends. This CDR3 has 15 residues. CDR1 is SNHLY and CDR2 is FYNNEI in the germline V gene. CDR3 residues: CASSEAAGPPSEQYF. Here the CDR3 DNA reads TGTGCCAGCAGTGAAGCGGCAGGACCCCCCTCCGAGCAGTACTTC. Variable domain in full (rest from reference TRBV2 and TRBJ2-7): EPEVTQTPSHQVTQMGQEVILRCVPISNHLYFYWYRQILGQKVEFLVSFYNNEISEKSEIFDDQFSVERPDGSNFTLKIRSTKLEDSAMYFCASSEAAGPPSEQYFGPGTRLTVT.

This chain links TRBV30 with TRBJ2-7, with unresolved D. V lost 4 bases and J 5 bases, leaving 15 bases between the germline ends. This CDR3 spans 13 amino acids. Germline loops: CDR1 GTSNPN, CDR2 SVGIG (reference sequence). Here the CDR3 reads CAWNSLGGHEQYF. In DNA form, the CDR3 reads TGTGCCTGGAATTCGCTAGGTGGTCACGAGCAGTACTTC.

The chain employs TRBV11-2 and TRBJ2-5, with 10 bases fitting TRBD2. Germline V gene sequence: CDR1 SGHAT, CDR2 FQNNGV. This CDR3 region has 15 residues. The J segment lost 2 bases and the V segment lost 7 bases, leaving 7 bases of the junction unmatched. The CDR3 nucleotides read TGTGCCAGCACCTCGCCAGCGGGGGGGCAAGAGACCCAGTACTTC. This translates into CASTSPAGGQETQYF.

The chain joins TRBV11-3 to TRBJ2-7; TRBD1 is a possible D gene (7 bases). This CDR3 is built from 14 residues. Germline V gives CDR1 SGHNT, CDR2 YENEEA. Trimming removed 4 bases at V and 6 bases at J, with 16 bases between. This CDR3 is CASSSTGVSGEQYF. The CDR3 DNA is TGTGCCAGCAGCTCCACAGGGGTTAGCGGCGAGCAGTACTTC.

The V and J genes are TRBV11-3 and TRBJ1-3, with TRBD1 matching over 10 bases. V trimming: 4 bases; J trimming: 6 bases; junction bases outside the gene matches: 6. In germline, CDR1 is SGHNT, CDR2 YENEEA. The CDR3 totals 15 residues. This chain's CDR3 is CASSSRGTGENTIYF. The DNA of the CDR3 is TGTGCCAGCAGCTCTCGAGGGACAGGGGAAAACACCATATATTTT.

The chain links TRBV7-8 to TRBJ2-7; 15 bases line up with TRBD2. The V gene end was trimmed by 6 bases and the J gene end by 12 bases; junction bases not matched to a gene: 15. The CDR3 has 16 residues. Germline V gene sequence: CDR1 SGHVS, CDR2 FQNEAQ. CDR3 residues: CASRPPGLAGGAHLYF. In DNA form, the CDR3 reads TGTGCCAGCAGACCACCGGGACTAGCGGGGGGAGCCCACTTGTACTTC.

This chain uses TRBV5-1 with TRBJ1-4, with D maybe TRBD1 (5 bases). CDR3 length: 14 amino acids. Per the germline V gene, CDR1 is SGHRS and CDR2 is YFSETQ. V lost 0 bases to trimming and J lost 4 bases, with 7 bases between them. This chain's CDR3 is CASSLGQHNEKLFF. For the CDR3, the DNA is TGCGCCAGCAGCTTGGGACAGCATAATGAAAAACTGTTTTTT.

This chain joins TRBV19 and TRBJ2-5, with 10 bases matching TRBD1. The CDR3 loop spans 17 amino acids. V was clipped by 7 bases and J by 4 bases; unmatched bases: 15. From germline, CDR1 is LNHDA and CDR2 SQIVND (reference sequence). CDR3 sequence: CASNIAPGTGVGETQYF. Here the CDR3 DNA reads TGTGCCAGTAACATTGCCCCCGGGACAGGGGTCGGAGAGACCCAGTACTTC.

This rearrangement joins TRBV5-1 to TRBJ2-1; no clear D gene. CDR1 and CDR2 (germline): SGHRS, YFSETQ. Between the trimmed V and J ends, which lost 0 bases and 0 bases, there was a span of 7 bases. The CDR3 loop spans 15 amino acids. CDR3 loop: CASSLAASSYNEQFF. CDR3 DNA: TGCGCCAGCAGCTTGGCGGCGAGCTCCTACAATGAGCAGTTCTTC.

The gene calls are TRBV30 and TRBJ1-3; D call uncertain. From germline, CDR1 is GTSNPN and CDR2 SVGIG (reference sequence). The CDR3 contains 14 residues. V was cut by 0 bases and J by 4 bases, with 10 bases left in between. The CDR3 loop is CAWSVTGLGNTIYF. CDR3 DNA: TGTGCCTGGAGTGTAACCGGGTTGGGAAACACCATATATTTT.